This T cell receptor beta chain emerged from a study of shared T cell receptors in the human thymus. Method: immunoSEQ multiplex PCR; TCRdb's copy keeps in-frame clones and lacks some. In the table there are roughly 410,000 clones, about 95% of which are singletons. The CDR3 extends over 14 amino acids. The germline V gene encodes CDR1 MNHNY and CDR2 SVGAGI (reference sequence). Trimming took off 0 bases at V and 2 bases at J, with 8 bases between the two ends. The specimen was thymocytes. This clonotype was sampled from a human donor. The chain couples TRBV6-6 to TRBJ2-7, with no clear D. The CDR3 loop is CASSYSAEPYEQYF. The CDR3, as DNA: TGTGCCAGCAGTTACTCGGCAGAACCCTACGAGCAGTACTTC.